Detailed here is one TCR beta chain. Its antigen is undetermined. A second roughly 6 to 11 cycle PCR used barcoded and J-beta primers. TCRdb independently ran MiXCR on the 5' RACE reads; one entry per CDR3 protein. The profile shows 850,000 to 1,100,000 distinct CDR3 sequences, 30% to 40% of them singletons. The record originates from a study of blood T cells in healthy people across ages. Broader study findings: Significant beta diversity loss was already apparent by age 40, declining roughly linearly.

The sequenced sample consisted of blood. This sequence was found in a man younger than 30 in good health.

CDR3 in DNA: TGCGCCAGCAGCTTGGCCGTCGGAGAGGCTAACTATGGCTACACCTTC. Translation: CASSLAVGEANYGYTF. The rearrangement joins TRBV5-1 to TRBJ1-2, with no clear D. CDR3 length: 16 residues. The germline CDR1 and CDR2 sequences are SGHRS and YFSETQ. Trimming pared 0 bases from V and 0 bases from J, leaving 12 bases between.